This T cell receptor (beta chain) was sequenced for a study of T cells after yellow fever vaccination. The authors made TCR cDNA by 5'RACE template switching, adding a universal primer site and UMIs. One entry per CDR3 protein results from TCRdb running MiXCR on the 5' RACE reads. This table holds some 420,000 distinct CDR3 sequences, around 19% found once. Study-wide points: Contaminants from the bulk population, in the form of abundant clonotypes, could be found in FACS-sorted repertoires. Although most clonotypes did not, a small share appeared in both CD4 and CD8 compartments. Re-detected after boosting: most primary clones, 96% of CD4 and 75% to 90% of CD8.

Germline V lookup: CDR1 MGHRA, CDR2 YSYEKL. This CDR3 has 13 residues. This clonotype was seen a few times. Its antigen remains unknown. A junction boundary mismatches the germline segment, possibly from a read error. The rearrangement links TRBV4-1 to TRBJ2-2; D gene unclear. This sequence originates from a man between 18 and 35 years old who received the YFV17D yellow fever vaccine. The specimen was PBMCs, collected before the yellow fever booster vaccination. The CDR3 reads CASSPSNIGELFF. The CDR3 coding sequence is TGCGCCAGCAGCCCATCGAACATCGGGGAGCTGTTTTTT.